The present entry profiles one T cell receptor beta chain with its context. The antigen it binds to is not known. Per-base qualities were not stored, and no clone one base away is much larger. CDR1 and CDR2, looked up from the germline V gene (reference sequence), are MNHEY and SMNVEV. The CDR3 goes from the cysteine to the phenylalanine over 19 residues. The retained sequence is limited to the CDR3, 57 bases, with the frame set at the first base. The junction shows trimming of 2 bases on V and 0 bases on J, plus 17 bases between the germline ends. This sample is part of a study of blood T cell repertoires in COVID-19 (dated by TCRdb to 2020 to 2022). Concerning the study at large: Samples covering the acute and convalescent phases of COVID-19 were provided by collaborators in the United States, Italy and Spain. The material from the prospective study consisted of cDNA or gDNA derived from T cells, B-cell-depleted T cells, or PBMCs. The dataset comprised deeply sampled blood TCRbeta repertoires from subjects exposed to, actively infected with, or recovered from COVID-19. The repertoires were made available in a free public database intended to serve as a resource for research on the immune response to SARS-CoV-2. Samples came from the ongoing ImmuneRACE study (first 160 participants) plus 1,254 subjects from 6 global collaborators. The sample metadata nearly always contained a de-identified subject ID, COVID-19 status, age in years and sex. HLA class I and class II types, where available, came from metadata supplied by the sample provider rather than from assay-based typing. Paper-wide results and their limitations: Clinical and demographic metadata were provided uncurated, with the amount varying by source and participant.

Each collaborating institution followed its own protocols to collect whole blood in K2EDTA tubes. For TCRbeta analysis, collaborators shipped samples in one of three forms: frozen whole blood, isolated PBMCs, or DNA extracted from either of those sample types. The immunoSEQ Assay, a bias-controlled multiplex PCR, was used to amplify TCRbeta CDR3 regions from genomic DNA. The paper's data handling went like this. Nucleated cell counts per sample were estimated from amplification of reference gene primers within the assay. To quantify the absolute abundance of each unique TCRbeta CDR3 rearrangement, sequence reads were collapsed and filtered. For each sample, productive Simpson clonality was calculated as the square root of Simpson's diversity index over productive rearrangements. The table comes from immuneACCESS by way of TCRdb, which keeps in-frame sequences with V and J called. Part of the clones is missing from these tables; in studies checked, under half for an unresolved V gene and the rest for unknown reasons. V, J and clone size were drawn from that table, and D and trimming were deduced from the DNA. In this sample the table shows fewer than 75,000 clones, just over 85% of which occur a single time. The top ten clonotypes cover approximately 7% of the sample.

The TCR was taken from a man in his fifties or sixties with active COVID-19. The V and J segments used are TRBV27 and TRBJ2-6, and the D gene may be TRBD1, 6 bases matching. Source material: peripheral blood. This receptor has the CDR3 CASSLGQLNLFSGANVLTF. The sequence in DNA is TGTGCCAGCAGTTTAGGACAGCTAAATCTCTTCTCTGGGGCCAACGTCCTGACTTTC.